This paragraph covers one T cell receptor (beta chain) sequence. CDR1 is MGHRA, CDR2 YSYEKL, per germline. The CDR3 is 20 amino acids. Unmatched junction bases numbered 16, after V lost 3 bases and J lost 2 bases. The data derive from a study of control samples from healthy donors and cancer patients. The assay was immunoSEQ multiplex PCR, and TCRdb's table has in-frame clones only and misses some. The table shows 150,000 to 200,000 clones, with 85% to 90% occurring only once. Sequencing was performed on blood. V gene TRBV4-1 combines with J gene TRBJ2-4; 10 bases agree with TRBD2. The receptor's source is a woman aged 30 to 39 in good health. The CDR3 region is CASSQAAQREGVGSKNIQYF. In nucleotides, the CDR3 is TGCGCCAGCAGCCAGGCTGCGCAGCGGGAGGGCGTTGGGTCCAAAAACATTCAGTACTTC.